Listed below are T cell receptor beta chains from one sample, sequenced in a study of T cells in Graves' hyperthyroidism and ophthalmopathy. In TCRdb, the multiplex PCR reads were re-called with MiXCR into one record per CDR3 protein. The table records hundreds of thousands of distinct CDR3 sequences, 16% of them present only once. The source material was blood. Source of these receptors: a woman younger than 30 with Graves' hyperthyroidism. CDR3s include the opening cysteine and the closing phenylalanine or tryptophan. The D gene is left open where the match is weak. Some rows mark clone size as missing; the rest say once, few, many or name a class of expanded clone.

length	size	D	V	J	CDR3	DNA
14	many	.	TRBV20-1	TRBJ2-5	CSAGRMGNSETQYF	TGCAGTGCTGGGAGAATGGGAAATTCGGAGACCCAGTACTTC
14	few	TRBD1	TRBV7-9	TRBJ1-2	CASSGTGGAWRYTF	TGTGCCAGCAGCGGGACAGGGGGTGCTTGGCGCTACACCTTC
12	few	.	TRBV29-1	TRBJ2-7	CSVGDTTYEQYF	TGCAGCGTGGGGGACACCACCTACGAGCAGTACTTC
16	.	.	TRBV5-1	TRBJ2-2	CASSLLAESNTGELFF	TGCGCCAGCAGCTTGTTAGCAGAGAGCAACACCGGGGAGCTGTTTTTT
14	few	.	TRBV5-6	TRBJ2-5	CASSLRRAEETQYF	TGTGCCAGCAGCTTGCGTCGAGCCGAAGAGACCCAGTACTTC
14	few	TRBD2	TRBV6-1	TRBJ2-1	CASTLAGKPWEQFF	TGTGCCAGCACCCTAGCGGGGAAGCCTTGGGAGCAGTTCTTC
17	few	.	TRBV4-1	TRBJ2-2	CASSPRGGTANTGELFF	TGCGCCAGCAGCCCCCGGGGCGGGACAGCCAACACCGGGGAGCTGTTTTTT
15	.	.	TRBV6-1	TRBJ1-5	CASSAKAGFGQPQHF	TGTGCCAGCAGTGCCAAGGCGGGGTTCGGGCAGCCCCAGCATTTT
15	.	.	TRBV27	TRBJ1-4	CASADMVLTNEKLLF	TGTGCCAGCGCTGACATGGTTCTCACTAATGAAAAACTGCTTTTT
14	.	.	TRBV7-9	TRBJ1-1	CASSLLLGTTEAFF	TGTGCCAGCAGCTTACTCCTTGGAACCACTGAAGCTTTCTTT
13	.	TRBD2	TRBV6-1	TRBJ2-5	CAIGTSGSETQYF	TGTGCTATTGGGACTAGCGGGAGCGAGACCCAGTACTTC
19	.	TRBD1	TRBV15	TRBJ1-5	CATSRDPLQGSESNQPQHF	TGTGCCACCAGCAGAGACCCACTACAGGGGAGTGAGAGCAATCAGCCCCAGCATTTT
16	many	TRBD2	TRBV28	TRBJ2-1	CASNLWGGRPYNEQFF	TGTGCCAGCAACTTGTGGGGCGGGAGGCCCTACAATGAGCAGTTCTTC
13	.	.	TRBV11-3	TRBJ1-6	CASSLAGAWPLHF	TGTGCCAGCAGCTTAGCGGGGGCTTGGCCCCTCCACTTT
17	few	TRBD1	TRBV9	TRBJ1-2	CASSVAPDRILNYGYTF	TGTGCCAGCAGCGTAGCCCCGGACAGGATACTTAACTATGGCTACACCTTC
15	many	.	TRBV5-1	TRBJ1-6	CASSVERPYNSPLHF	TGCGCCAGCAGCGTGGAGAGGCCGTATAATTCACCCCTCCACTTT
14	.	.	TRBV20-1	TRBJ1-2	CSAREEQPNYGYTF	TGCAGTGCTAGAGAGGAGCAGCCCAACTATGGCTACACCTTC
15	few	TRBD2	TRBV6-1	TRBJ2-7	CASSPVRGGSYEQYF	TGTGCCAGCAGCCCGGTCCGGGGGGGATCCTACGAGCAGTACTTC
16	.	.	TRBV12-3/TRBV12-4	TRBJ2-5	CASSPRGKERKETQYF	TGTGCCAGCAGTCCCCGGGGGAAAGAGAGGAAAGAGACCCAGTACTTC
15	.	TRBD1	TRBV19	TRBJ2-3	CASRSRTGTTDTQYF	TGTGCCAGTAGATCTCGGACAGGGACAACAGATACGCAGTATTTT
17	.	.	TRBV20-1	TRBJ2-1	CSAIRLTRPDRVNEQFF	TGCAGTGCTATACGTTTGACTAGACCCGACAGGGTCAATGAGCAGTTCTTC
16	few	TRBD1	TRBV7-2	TRBJ1-1	CASSLERTGLFTEAFF	TGTGCCAGCAGCTTAGAAAGGACAGGGCTGTTCACTGAAGCTTTCTTT
15	many	.	TRBV18	TRBJ2-4	CASSPPPETKNIQYF	TGTGCCAGCTCACCACCTCCGGAGACAAAAAACATTCAGTACTTC
13	many	.	TRBV30	TRBJ1-1	CAWARGGLTEAFF	TGTGCCTGGGCCCGAGGGGGTTTGACTGAAGCTTTCTTT
13	many	.	TRBV7-2	TRBJ2-1	CASNLPQGNEQFF	TGTGCCAGCAATCTCCCACAGGGCAATGAGCAGTTCTTC
13	many	.	TRBV6-1	TRBJ2-1	CASGDIIHNEQFF	TGTGCCAGCGGCGACATAATCCACAATGAGCAGTTCTTC
14	.	.	TRBV4-1	TRBJ1-6	CASSQTSGVEPLHF	TGCGCCAGCAGCCAGACATCGGGAGTGGAACCCCTCCACTTT
14	.	.	TRBV5-1	TRBJ2-7	CASSVGQRTYEQYF	TGCGCCAGCAGTGTTGGACAGCGAACCTACGAGCAGTACTTC
14	.	.	TRBV24-1	TRBJ1-5	CATSDARPGAAQHF	TGTGCCACCAGTGATGCACGTCCCGGGGCGGCCCAGCATTTT
15	few	TRBD2	TRBV28	TRBJ2-1	CASSFLAGDYNEQFF	TGTGCCAGCAGTTTTCTGGCGGGGGATTACAATGAGCAGTTCTTC
15	.	.	TRBV5-1	TRBJ2-2	CASSSSGGATGELFF	TGCGCCAGCAGCTCCTCTGGGGGGGCGACCGGGGAGCTGTTTTTT
16	once	TRBD2	TRBV15	TRBJ2-7	CATSRDQAGASYEQYF	TGTGCCACCAGCAGAGACCAAGCGGGAGCCTCCTACGAGCAGTACTTC
13	many	TRBD2	TRBV20-1	TRBJ2-5	CSARLAELPPQYF	TGCAGTGCTAGACTAGCGGAGCTCCCCCCCCAGTACTTC
16	.	.	TRBV7-2	TRBJ1-3	CASSPKDIHSGNTIYF	TGTGCCAGCAGCCCAAAGGACATCCACTCTGGAAACACCATATATTTT
15	.	.	TRBV2	TRBJ2-7	CASSELPQGSDEQYF	TGTGCCAGCAGTGAACTGCCGCAGGGGAGCGACGAGCAGTACTTC
16	few	.	TRBV6-2/TRBV6-3	TRBJ2-7	CASSKIQGPPGHEQYF	TGTGCCAGCAGTAAGATACAGGGCCCACCGGGACACGAGCAGTACTTC